Each of the 15 T cell receptor beta chains below was sequenced from the same sample in a study of T cell responses to AZD1222 COVID-19 vaccine. Produced via immunoSEQ multiplex PCR; TCRdb's table is partial and in-frame only. Found here are 100,000 to 130,000 clones, around 92% of them singletons; the top ten hold 5.5% to 8%. Sample: peripheral blood, taken on day 0 of AZD1222 vaccination. These receptors originate from an adult in good health.

The V call is TRBV10-3, the J call TRBJ2-5, with 8 bases matching TRBD2. Germline V gene data show CDR1 as ENHRY and CDR2 as SYGVKD. The V segment lost 2 bases and the J segment 5 bases; nucleotides outside the gene matches: 4. CDR3 size: 14 residues. The CDR3 protein is CAISERGGSETQYF. CDR3 DNA sequence: TGTGCCATCAGTGAGCGCGGGGGGAGCGAGACCCAGTACTTC.

The chain combines TRBV2 with TRBJ2-6; no definite D call. CDR1 and CDR2 (germline): SNHLY, FYNNEI. The CDR3 is 14 residues long. Trimming shortened V by 3 bases and J by 0 bases, and 3 bases separated the two germline ends. CDR3 loop: CASSEYSGANVLTF. The CDR3 DNA follows: TGTGCCAGCAGTGAGTACTCTGGGGCCAACGTCCTGACTTTC. Full variable domain (outside the CDR3, taken from reference TRBV2 and TRBJ2-6): EPEVTQTPSHQVTQMGQEVILRCVPISNHLYFYWYRQILGQKVEFLVSFYNNEISEKSEIFDDQFSVERPDGSNFTLKIRSTKLEDSAMYFCASSEYSGANVLTFGAGSRLTVL.

The chain carries TRBV27 and TRBJ2-7; possibly TRBD1 for D (5 bases). Germline CDR1 and CDR2: MNHEY and SMNVEV (reference sequence). This CDR3 spans 16 amino acids. Trimming cost V 5 bases and J 0 bases, with 17 bases left between them. CDR3 in amino acids: CASSPSVGVLSYEQYF. CDR3 nucleotide sequence: TGTGCCAGCAGTCCGTCGGTAGGGGTTCTCTCCTACGAGCAGTACTTC.

V and J are TRBV6-1 and TRBJ2-7; possibly TRBD2 for D (6 bases). CDR3 length: 15 amino acids. Trimming took off 0 bases at V and 3 bases at J, with 12 bases between the two ends. Looked up from germline, CDR1 is MNHNS and CDR2 is SASEGT. Here the CDR3 reads CASSEAETSNYEQYF. Written as DNA, the CDR3 is TGTGCCAGCAGTGAAGCAGAGACTAGTAACTACGAGCAGTACTTC.

The CDR3 spells CASSKRGGTEAFF. DNA for the CDR3: TGTGCCAGTAGCAAGAGAGGTGGCACTGAAGCTTTCTTT. The chain joins TRBV19 to TRBJ1-1; D uncertain. This CDR3 comprises 13 residues. Germline-derived CDR1 and CDR2 are LNHDA and SQIVND (reference sequence). Trimming removed 6 bases at V and 4 bases at J, with 12 bases between.

This clone was seen just once. The gene calls are TRBV9 and TRBJ2-7, with D tentatively TRBD1 or TRBD2 (5 bases each). Germline lookup yields CDR1 SGDLS and CDR2 YYNGEE. Between the trimmed V and J ends, which lost 0 bases and 9 bases, there was a span of 13 bases. This CDR3 is built from 13 residues. CDR3 protein: CASSVAPRGGQYF. In nucleotides, the CDR3 is TGTGCCAGCAGCGTAGCTCCGAGGGGCGGGCAGTACTTC.

CDR3 region: CASSLGGQGTDEQYF. The CDR3 DNA is TGCGCCAGCAGCTTGGGGGGACAGGGGACGGACGAGCAGTACTTC. The V gene is TRBV5-1, the J gene TRBJ2-7; 10 nucleotides align to TRBD1. The CDR3 has 15 amino acids. Trimming at V came to 0 bases and at J to 5 bases, leaving 5 bases not matched to a gene. Germline V CDR1 and CDR2: SGHRS, YFSETQ.

For the CDR3, the DNA is TGCGCCAGCAGTTATGCTCGACAGGGCCGTTATGGCTACACCTTC. Translated: CASSYARQGRYGYTF. The chain combines TRBV10-1 with TRBJ1-2, with TRBD1 matching over 7 bases. V was clipped by 5 bases and J by 5 bases; unmatched bases: 11. Looked up from germline, CDR1 is WNHNN and CDR2 is SYGVQD (reference sequence). The CDR3 totals 15 residues.

V and J are TRBV4-2 and TRBJ2-7; no definite D call. From germline, CDR1 is LGHNA and CDR2 YNFKEQ. The CDR3 is 13 residues long. V was clipped by 0 bases and J by 4 bases, with 7 bases between them. The DNA of the CDR3 is TGTGCCAGCAGCCAAGAGGTGAATTACGAGCAGTACTTC. Translating gives CASSQEVNYEQYF.

This clone was picked up a small number of times. The CDR3 sequence is CASSSRDRRYNEQFF. The CDR3 nucleotides read TGTGCCAGCAGCTCCCGGGACAGGCGCTACAATGAGCAGTTCTTC. The V call is TRBV28, the J call TRBJ2-1, with TRBD1 matching over 8 bases. The V and J ends lost 6 bases and 3 bases, in that order; junction bases with no gene match: 7. Looked up from germline, CDR1 is MDHEN and CDR2 is SYDVKM. The CDR3 length is 15 residues.

The chain links TRBV12-3 or TRBV12-4 to TRBJ2-5, with unresolved D. The CDR3 has 13 amino acids. V lost 2 bases and J 2 bases, leaving 6 bases between the germline ends. CDR3 DNA: TGTGCCAGCAGTTTAAGATTACAAGAGACCCAGTACTTC. It codes for CASSLRLQETQYF.

The chain is built from TRBV5-5 and TRBJ2-3; maybe TRBD2 (6 bases). Germline V CDR1 and CDR2: SGHKS, YYEKEE (reference sequence). Deletions cut 1 base from V and 6 bases from J, with 9 bases between. The length of the CDR3 is 13 residues. CDR3 nucleotides: TGTGCCAGCAGCTTGCCGGGAGAGGATACGCAGTATTTT. Amino acid sequence: CASSLPGEDTQYF.

The chain employs TRBV7-2 and TRBJ2-3; the match to TRBD2 covers 8 bases. Trimming removed 5 bases from V and 4 bases from J; junction bases left unmatched: 5. This CDR3 has 14 residues. CDR1 and CDR2 from the germline V gene are SGHTA and FQGNSA. The CDR3 DNA follows: TGTGCCAGCAGCCCGCGACTAGCGTCAGATACGCAGTATTTT. Amino acids: CASSPRLASDTQYF. Filled out from reference TRBV7-2 and TRBJ2-3, the complete variable domain reads GAGVSQSPSNKVTEKGKDVELRCDPISGHTALYWYRQSLGQGLEFLIYFQGNSAPDKSGLPSDRFSAERTGGSVSTLTIQRTQQEDSAVYLCASSPRLASDTQYFGPGTRLTVL.

As regards this clone: The same CDR3 arises from other DNA sequences in this sample as well. The chain joins TRBV7-2 to TRBJ1-1, with D perhaps TRBD1 (6 bases). V was cut by 5 bases and J by 7 bases, with 8 bases left in between. Germline CDR1 is SGHTA and CDR2 is FQGNSA. The CDR3 runs 11 residues. The CDR3 sequence: CASSLQGEAFF. The CDR3 DNA reads TGTGCCAGCAGCCTACAGGGTGAAGCTTTCTTT.

This clone was detected once. The chain uses TRBV11-1 and TRBJ2-1; D not certain. In germline, CDR1 is SGHAT, CDR2 FQDESV (reference sequence). V lost 5 bases and J lost 2, with 16 bases in between. The CDR3 runs 16 residues. The chain's CDR3 is CASSPGGGATYNEQFF. Here the CDR3 DNA reads TGTGCCAGCAGCCCGGGTGGTGGAGCGACCTACAATGAGCAGTTCTTC.